A selection of T cell receptor beta chains follows, all from one sample in a study of T-cell reconstitution after alpha-beta-depleted transplantation in children. TCRdb re-called the PCR reads through MiXCR, storing one row per CDR3 protein. The data hold about 360,000 distinct CDR3 sequences, with 10% to 15% observed a single time. The specimen comprised PBMCs, sampled from the stem cell graft. The receptors shown here come from a human donor who donated a stem cell graft to a child with Fanconi anemia. Each CDR3 is given with its conserved first and last residue. D genes are given only for firm matches. Part of the rows lack a size; the others show once, few, many or a class for expanded clones.

v_call	j_call	clone_size	d_call	cdr3_nt	cdr3_aa
TRBV12-3/TRBV12-4	TRBJ1-5	-	-	TGTGCCAGCAGTCTATCTGGGGGTAAGCCCCAGCATTTT	CASSLSGGKPQHF
TRBV5-1	TRBJ2-5	-	TRBD1	TGCGCCAGCAGCTTTATGACAGGGCCCCAAGAGACCCAGTACTTC	CASSFMTGPQETQYF
TRBV6-2/TRBV6-3	TRBJ2-1	few	TRBD2	TGTGCCAGCAGTCCTCGGCTAGCGGGGGGGATGGTTGAGCAGTTCTTC	CASSPRLAGGMVEQFF
TRBV28	TRBJ1-1	-	-	TGTGCCAGCATGTACGAGCGTAACGCTGAAGCTTTCTTT	CASMYERNAEAFF
TRBV5-1	TRBJ2-5	-	-	TGCGCCAGCAGCTGGGCGGGGACCTCAGAAGAGACCCAGTACTTC	CASSWAGTSEETQYF
TRBV7-3	TRBJ2-5	-	TRBD2	TGTGCCAGCAGCTTAACGGGCGGGGGGGCCTCGGAGACCCAGTACTTC	CASSLTGGGASETQYF
TRBV20-1	TRBJ2-1	few	-	TGCAGTGCTAACTTGGACTCTCGCCCCTACAATGAGCAGTTCTTC	CSANLDSRPYNEQFF
TRBV5-1	TRBJ2-2	few	-	TGCGCCAGCAGCTTAAATTCGGCGAACACCGGGGAGCTGTTTTTT	CASSLNSANTGELFF
TRBV24-1	TRBJ2-3	-	-	TGTGCCACCAGTGATCCCCGAGACAGCACAGATACGCAGTATTTT	CATSDPRDSTDTQYF
TRBV12-3/TRBV12-4	TRBJ2-1	many	-	TGTGCCAGCAGTTTAAAACTAGGGGCAGGGCTGTACAATGAGCAGTTCTTC	CASSLKLGAGLYNEQFF
TRBV9	TRBJ1-6	few	-	TGTGCCAGCAGCGTGACGGGGTATTCACCCCTCCACTTT	CASSVTGYSPLHF
TRBV7-2	TRBJ2-1	many	-	TGTGCCAGCAGCTTTGGACCAGCAAACAATGAGCAGTTCTTC	CASSFGPANNEQFF
TRBV20-1	TRBJ1-4	few	-	TGCAGTGCTAGGGGACAAACAGGCGATGAAAAACTGTTTTTT	CSARGQTGDEKLFF
TRBV6-5	TRBJ2-7	many	-	TGTGCCAGCAGTTACTCTACCCGCGGGGCCGAGCAGTACTTC	CASSYSTRGAEQYF
TRBV5-4	TRBJ2-2	-	-	TGTGCCAGCAGTTCAGGGGACCGGGAGCTGTTTTTT	CASSSGDRELFF
TRBV29-1	TRBJ2-1	-	-	TGCAGCGTTGAAGATTCCCATTCGGCCTACAATGAGCAGTTCTTC	CSVEDSHSAYNEQFF
TRBV20-1	TRBJ1-1	many	TRBD1	TGCAGCCCTGCGAGGAGGGGGCAACCGTTGGGCACTGAAGCTTTCTTT	CSPARRGQPLGTEAFF
TRBV4-3	TRBJ2-3	-	TRBD1	TGCGCCAGCAGCCAGGATCAGGGGGCGGATACGCAGTATTTT	CASSQDQGADTQYF
TRBV27	TRBJ1-6	few	TRBD1	TGTGCCAGCAGTCTCCTTTACTCTACAGGGGGCAGTGATTCACCCCTCCACTTT	CASSLLYSTGGSDSPLHF
TRBV5-5	TRBJ2-4	few	-	TGTGCCAGCAGCTTGTCACTCGCTGAGGCCAAAAACATTCAGTACTTC	CASSLSLAEAKNIQYF